This T cell receptor beta chain was recorded in a study of CD8+CD57+ T cells in acquired aplastic anemia. Across the study: On average, sorted CD4+ and CD8+ cells gave 3 to 4 ug of DNA. General study results and limits: Patients shared some 29 CD8+ CDR3 sequences with controls. Patients did not significantly differ from controls in CD8+ Simpson's diversity.

CDR3 and TCR beta VDJ profiling relied on genomic DNA as the template. TCRdb ran MiXCR on the reads and lists one entry per CDR3 protein. The data show fewer than 250,000 distinct CDR3 sequences, roughly 50% seen once. The sequenced patients had an expansion of CD8+CD57+ cells seen by flow cytometry. V lost 5 bases and J lost 3; bases outside the gene matches: 9. This CDR3 contains 15 residues. Germline-derived CDR1 and CDR2 are LGHNT and FRNRAP. This clonotype was picked up many times. What it binds is not known. Sequenced input: sorted CD4+, CD8+, or CD8+CD57+ T cells (not recorded which) from PBMCs. V and J are TRBV12-5 and TRBJ2-7; 8 bases map to TRBD1. The sequence derives from a human donor with aplastic anemia. In DNA form, the CDR3 reads TGTGCTAGTGGTCAATCGACAGGGGTGATCTACGAGCAGTACTTC. Amino acids: CASGQSTGVIYEQYF.